This T cell receptor beta chain was captured in a study of regulatory and conventional T cells in RAG deficiency. Study-wide results and caveats: Shorter CDR3s in all patient subsets; >75% Treg-Tconv overlap in Omenn. Shannon entropy was markedly lower and Simpson indices higher in RAG-deficient patients than control T-cell subsets. Omenn syndrome and CID/AS patients had 85 to 100-fold fewer unique Treg TCR beta sequences, versus around 9.8-fold elsewhere.

The sorted regulatory T cells were CD4+, CD25-high and CD127-low, with genomic DNA sequenced. This clone was counted a few times. Its antigen is undetermined. V dropped 6 bases and J dropped 5; count of bases not matched to a gene: 9. The CDR3 is made up of 14 amino acids. The germline V gene encodes CDR1 LNHDA and CDR2 SQIVND (reference sequence). This table comes from immunoSEQ multiplex PCR, and its TCRdb copy is limited to in-frame clones, with some not included. The data contain fewer than 20,000 clones, roughly 90% of them seen just once; the ten biggest clones take up roughly 1.4%. The data were also submitted as part of a second study, on regulatory T cells. That source reports: The primer mix had 52 TRBV and 13 TRBJ primers. Regulatory T cells showed the strongest V-J pair restriction and V/J gene skewing among patient repertoires.

The chain is built from TRBV19 and TRBJ2-5; 7 bases map to TRBD2. Sample: Tregs sorted from blood. The sequence derives from a human donor in good health. The CDR3 loop is CASSTRGGSETQYF. The CDR3 coding sequence is TGTGCCAGTAGCACTCGGGGCGGGAGTGAGACCCAGTACTTC.